The sample holds a few counts of the clone carrying this T cell receptor (beta chain). Antigen unknown. The data originate from a study of beta chain features in type 1 diabetes. Study findings and constraints: Shorter TCRB CDR3s, moderately but significantly so, were found in Type 1 diabetes patients in all four CD4+ subsets.

Sequenced material consisted of expressed TCRB transcripts (all of the isolated RNA was reverse transcribed). TCRdb keeps only in-frame clones here, not all; method: immunoSEQ multiplex PCR. The sample holds roughly 160,000 clones; roughly 8% are singletons and the top ten take roughly 0.5%. This CDR3 is built from 15 residues. V lost 3 bases to trimming and J lost 1 base, with 12 bases between them. Germline V gives CDR1 KGHSH, CDR2 LQKENI. The TCR comes from a young man with type 1 diabetes. The rearrangement links TRBV18 to TRBJ2-5; TRBD2 is a possible D gene (6 bases). Material for sequencing was central memory CD4+ T cells from blood. Here the CDR3 reads CASSPQYGSQETQYF. CDR3 sequence (DNA): TGTGCCAGCTCACCCCAATACGGGAGCCAAGAGACCCAGTACTTC.